There are many counts of the clone carrying this TCR beta chain. The antigen remains unidentified. Researchers took RNA transcripts and amplified TCR beta CDR3 regions from them. The first-round RT-PCR employed HTBI primers together with the Qiagen OneStep RT-PCR kit. A multiplex PCR was then performed as the second round. TCRdb re-analysed the multiplex PCR reads in MiXCR, keeping a single row per CDR3 protein. Of hundreds of thousands of distinct CDR3 sequences in the sample, around a fifth are singletons; the top ten hold approximately 6.5%. The data were taken from a study of Graves' ophthalmopathy and Graves' hyperthyroidism. Study conclusions and caveats: The authors also found most expanded thyroid clonotypes above 0.001 frequency in blood.

The starting material, approximately 10 ml of fresh peripheral blood, provided the PBMCs. CDR1 is MGHDK, CDR2 SYGVNS, per germline. The CDR3 sequence is 13 residues long. Between the trimmed V and J ends, which lost 2 bases and 8 bases, there was a span of 7 bases. The source is a woman in her late teens or twenties with stable Graves' hyperthyroidism. Some clones in this sample may be carry-over from other donors' samples. Sequencing was done on a sample of peripheral blood. The chain uses TRBV25-1 and TRBJ2-6, with a possible D match to TRBD1 (5 bases). The CDR3 DNA reads TGTGCCAGCAGTGAAGCAGGGACCAACGTCCTGACTTTC. Translated: CASSEAGTNVLTF.